This passage covers 26 T cell receptor beta chains from one sample sequenced in a study of cytomegalovirus exposure and HLA in healthy donors. Primers for the PCR totalled 60 Vbeta and 13 Jbeta. Generated by immunoSEQ multiplex PCR, the TCRdb table keeps only in-frame clones and is missing some. Of about 180,000 clones listed, about four fifths are singletons. The sequencing input was PBMCs. Receptors were obtained from a woman between 50 and 59 years old in good health and CMV-seropositive.

The chain uses TRBV28 and TRBJ2-7, with unresolved D. Germline V CDR1 and CDR2: MDHEN, SYDVKM. The CDR3 length is 11 residues. V was shortened by 10 bases and J by 3 bases, with 10 bases between the two germline ends. The CDR3 is CAIRQNYEQYF. CDR3 DNA sequence: TGTGCCATTAGACAAAACTACGAGCAGTACTTC.

In this sample, this clone turned up once. This sequence joins TRBV7-2 and TRBJ1-1, with D unclear. From germline, CDR1 is SGHTA and CDR2 FQGNSA. Between the trimmed V and J ends, which lost 3 bases and 0 bases, there was a span of 5 bases. The CDR3 has 13 amino acids. CDR3 amino acids: CASSFGLNTEAFF. CDR3 nucleotide sequence: TGTGCCAGCAGCTTCGGTCTGAACACTGAAGCTTTCTTT.

This chain uses TRBV5-4 with TRBJ2-1; 8 nucleotides line up with TRBD1. This CDR3 spans 15 amino acids. Losses at the gene ends were 0 bases for V and 7 bases for J; bases not matched to a gene: 6. The germline gives CDR1 SGHNT, CDR2 YYREEE (reference sequence). The CDR3 DNA follows: TGTGCCAGCAGCTTGGAGTCAGGGGGCAGGAATGAGCAGTTCTTC. Encoded protein: CASSLESGGRNEQFF.

This chain joins TRBV7-3 and TRBJ1-2; D gene ambiguous. Germline-derived CDR1 and CDR2 are SGHTA and FQGTGA. Deletions cut 4 bases from V and 8 bases from J, with 14 bases between. The CDR3 runs to 13 residues. DNA for the CDR3: TGTGCCAGCAGCTCCTCGGGGAGGGAGGGCTACACCTTC. Its translation: CASSSSGREGYTF.

In this sample, this clone turned up a few times. This chain links TRBV6-5 with TRBJ1-6; TRBD1 matches 11 bases. The CDR3 totals 15 residues. Unmatched junction bases numbered 6, after V lost 4 bases and J lost 10 bases. The germline gives CDR1 MNHEY, CDR2 SVGAGI. The CDR3 spells CASSSLGQGDSPLHF. The DNA for the CDR3 is TGTGCCAGCAGTTCCCTGGGACAGGGGGACTCACCCCTCCACTTT.

The rearrangement uses TRBV11-2 and TRBJ2-7; TRBD1 agrees at 7 bases. CDR1 and CDR2 (germline): SGHAT, FQNNGV. The J segment lost 3 bases and the V segment lost 1 base, leaving 9 bases of the junction unmatched. The CDR3 has 16 residues. CDR3 loop: CASSLVSLSGGYEQYF. The CDR3 DNA sequence: TGTGCCAGCAGCTTAGTGTCGCTGTCAGGGGGCTACGAGCAGTACTTC.

This clone was seen more than once but under ten times. J is TRBJ1-1 and V is TRBV6-1; the D gene is possibly TRBD1 (5 bases). V shed 1 base and J shed 4 bases, with 10 bases lying between them. Germline lookup yields CDR1 MNHNS and CDR2 SASEGT. The CDR3 contains 14 residues. Here the CDR3 reads CASSEVMGPTEAFF. In nucleotides, the CDR3 is TGTGCCAGCAGTGAAGTGATGGGGCCCACTGAAGCTTTCTTT.

This chain uses TRBV6-5 with TRBJ2-1, with D possibly matching TRBD1 (6 bases). The CDR3 is 15 amino acids. The germline CDR1 and CDR2 sequences are MNHEY and SVGAGI. Trimming cost V 3 bases and J 9 bases, with 18 bases left between them. CDR3 sequence: CASSYTLTGSGEQFF. CDR3 DNA: TGTGCCAGCAGTTATACGTTAACAGGGTCGGGTGAGCAGTTCTTC.

The chain employs TRBV7-9 and TRBJ2-2, with 8 bases matching TRBD1. Germline lookup yields CDR1 SEHNR and CDR2 FQNEAQ (reference sequence). The CDR3 totals 15 residues. With 4 bases clipped from V and 9 bases from J, the junction kept 10 bases outside the gene matches. The CDR3 DNA reads as TGTGCCAGCAGCTATTTCCAACAGGGGGACCGGGAGCTGTTTTTT. Residues: CASSYFQQGDRELFF.

The chain employs TRBV7-3 and TRBJ2-7; 7 nucleotides align to TRBD2. Germline CDR1 reads SGHTA; CDR2 reads FQGTGA. The J segment lost 7 bases and the V segment lost 1 base, leaving 7 bases of the junction unmatched. The CDR3 length is 14 residues. The CDR3 DNA sequence: TGTGCCAGCAGCTTAAAGCGGGAATCGTTTGAGCAGTACTTC. Translating gives CASSLKRESFEQYF.

The gene calls are TRBV5-1 and TRBJ1-5; perhaps TRBD1 as D (6 bases). The length of the CDR3 is 15 residues. Germline V gene data show CDR1 as SGHRS and CDR2 as YFSETQ. V was shortened by 0 bases and J by 4 bases, with 11 bases between the two germline ends. The CDR3 spells CASSLGGGENQPQHF. Written as DNA, the CDR3 is TGCGCCAGCAGCTTGGGAGGGGGGGAGAATCAGCCCCAGCATTTT.

The chain carries TRBV5-4 and TRBJ1-5; a weak D match, TRBD1 (5 bases). This CDR3 comprises 15 residues. CDR1 is SGHNT, CDR2 YYREEE, per germline (reference sequence). The V end was cut by 0 bases, the J end by 7 bases, with 14 bases between. DNA of the CDR3: TGTGCCAGCAGCTTGGTGGCAGGGAGGGACCAGCCCCAGCATTTT. This codes for CASSLVAGRDQPQHF.

V is TRBV15 and J is TRBJ1-3; no firm D call. This CDR3 has 14 amino acids. Per germline, CDR1 LNHNV and CDR2 YYDKDF (reference sequence). The germline V and J ends were trimmed by 3 bases and 0 bases, with 6 bases remaining between them. CDR3 DNA: TGTGCCACCAGCAGGAGGTTCTCTGGAAACACCATATATTTT. It specifies CATSRRFSGNTIYF. Supplemented by reference TRBV15 and TRBJ1-3, the full variable domain reads DAMVIQNPRYQVTQFGKPVTLSCSQTLNHNVMYWYQQKSSQAPKLLFHYYDKDFNNEADTPDNFQSRRPNTSFCFLDIRSPGLGDTAMYLCATSRRFSGNTIYFGEGSWLTVV.

This clone has only a few counts. V and J are TRBV5-1 and TRBJ2-5; 11 nucleotides align to TRBD2. The CDR3 spans 14 residues. Trimming cost V 4 bases and J 3 bases; bases outside gene matches: 2. Germline CDR1 is SGHRS and CDR2 is YFSETQ. The CDR3 nucleotides read TGCGCCAGCAGCCCGGGACTAGCGGAAGAGACCCAGTACTTC. Translating it yields CASSPGLAEETQYF.

This clone was detected a few times. The genes are TRBV27 and TRBJ2-3; possibly TRBD2 for D (6 bases). Germline V lookup: CDR1 MNHEY, CDR2 SMNVEV (reference sequence). V was clipped by 3 bases and J by 4 bases, with 11 bases between them. There are 14 residues in the CDR3. DNA of the CDR3: TGTGCCAGCAGTTTTGGTAGCGGCCCAGATACGCAGTATTTT. Amino acids: CASSFGSGPDTQYF.

The chain couples TRBV6-4 to TRBJ1-5; D gene ambiguous. The V end lost 5 bases, the J end lost 4 bases, and 9 bases lay between the germline ends. CDR3 length: 13 amino acids. CDR1 is MRHNA, CDR2 SNTAGT, per germline. The CDR3 protein is CASSRGRNQPQHF. CDR3 bases: TGTGCCAGCAGTAGAGGGAGGAATCAGCCCCAGCATTTT.

The chain is built from TRBV27 and TRBJ2-3, with TRBD2 identical over 12 bases. The CDR3 runs to 16 residues. CDR1 MNHEY and CDR2 SMNVEV come from the germline V gene (reference sequence). V was pared by 3 bases and J by 7 bases, with 8 bases of the junction left unmatched. CDR3: CASSFLSGLAGHTQYF. The CDR3 nucleotides read TGTGCCAGCAGTTTCTTATCGGGACTAGCGGGTCATACGCAGTATTTT.

The chain combines TRBV11-2 with TRBJ1-6; TRBD1 agrees at 11 bases. The trim removed 1 base at V and 9 bases at J, leaving 5 bases unmatched. Per the germline V gene, CDR1 is SGHAT and CDR2 is FQNNGV. The CDR3 has 16 amino acids. CDR3 residues: CASSLAGQGAGSPLHF. DNA of the CDR3: TGTGCCAGCAGCTTAGCAGGACAGGGGGCCGGTTCACCCCTCCACTTT.

This clone came up once. The rearrangement links TRBV4-2 to TRBJ2-1, with 7 positions matching TRBD2. The CDR3 runs 15 residues. Germline V CDR1 and CDR2: LGHNA, YNFKEQ. V dropped 0 bases and J dropped 6; count of bases not matched to a gene: 5. The CDR3 region is CASSQEGAGRNEQFF. CDR3 sequence (DNA): TGTGCCAGCAGCCAAGAGGGAGCGGGGCGCAATGAGCAGTTCTTC.

This clone has just a few counts. This chain uses TRBV15 with TRBJ1-1; a weak D match, TRBD1 (6 bases). The CDR3 has 14 amino acids. The germline V gene encodes CDR1 LNHNV and CDR2 YYDKDF (reference sequence). V lost 4 bases to trimming and J lost 5 bases, with 14 bases between them. The CDR3 spells CATSKLGGGTEAFF. In nucleotides, the CDR3 is TGTGCCACCAGCAAACTAGGGGGTGGGACTGAAGCTTTCTTT.

This chain links TRBV5-3 with TRBJ2-1; 7 bases map to TRBD2. TRBV5-3 is identified as an open reading frame with a role that is uncertain. The CDR3 loop spans 13 amino acids. After removal of 1 base from V and 7 bases from J, the junction contained 2 bases not matched to a gene. The CDR3 reads CARSLRGSNEQFF. The CDR3 region has the DNA TGTGCCAGAAGCTTGCGCGGGAGTAATGAGCAGTTCTTC.

This sequence joins TRBV5-1 and TRBJ1-1; TRBD1 aligns across 10 bases. The CDR3 length is 14 residues. The junction had 6 bases not matched to a gene; V was cut back by 5 bases and J by 5 bases. The germline gives CDR1 SGHRS, CDR2 YFSETQ. CDR3 nucleotide sequence: TGCGCCAGCAGGAGACAGGGGGCGCCGACTGAAGCTTTCTTT. Protein product: CASRRQGAPTEAFF.

The V gene is TRBV2, the J gene TRBJ1-5; the D is unclear. The V gene lost 5 bases and the J gene lost 1 base, with 9 bases spanning the gap. Germline loops: CDR1 SNHLY, CDR2 FYNNEI. The length of the CDR3 is 14 residues. In nucleotides, the CDR3 is TGTGCCAGCAGTAACAGCCAAAGCAATCAGCCCCAGCATTTT. Translated: CASSNSQSNQPQHF.

Points on this clone: At one boundary the junction diverges from the germline segment, which might be a read error. The rearrangement uses TRBV7-9 and TRBJ1-2, with 9 bases lining up with TRBD1. The CDR3 runs to 15 residues. Germline loops: CDR1 SEHNR, CDR2 FQNEAQ (reference sequence). The CDR3, as DNA: TGTTCCAGCAGCTTAGCCACGGGACAGGGAAATGGCTACACCTTC. Translation: CSSSLATGQGNGYTF.

This chain connects TRBV11-2 to TRBJ1-1, with TRBD1 as a possible D gene (5 bases). With 6 bases removed from V and 1 base from J, the gap between germline ends came to 9 bases. Germline lookup yields CDR1 SGHAT and CDR2 FQNNGV. The CDR3 has 13 amino acids. The CDR3 loop reads CASSKTANTEAFF. CDR3 sequence (DNA): TGTGCCAGCAGTAAGACAGCGAACACTGAAGCTTTCTTT.

The rearrangement joins TRBV4-3 to TRBJ2-4; no firm D call. The CDR3 totals 16 residues. CDR1 is LGHNA, CDR2 YSLEER, per germline. V lost 0 bases to trimming and J lost 0 bases, with 9 bases between them. CDR3 in amino acids: CASSQETSLAKNIQYF. In nucleotides, the CDR3 is TGCGCCAGCAGCCAAGAGACATCCCTAGCCAAAAACATTCAGTACTTC.